Following are 5 T cell receptor beta chains from one sample sequenced in a study of blood T cell repertoires in COVID-19. Only in-frame clones appear in the TCRdb table, and some are missing; sequencing was by immunoSEQ multiplex PCR. The sample lists about 120,000 clones; 85% to 90% were seen once. Sequenced input: peripheral blood. Every receptor here comes from a woman older than 75 with acute or convalescent COVID-19.

This clone was recorded only once. Written as DNA, the CDR3 is TGTGCCAGCGGACCGGGACAGGGGAATCAGCCCCAGCATTTT. Protein sequence: CASGPGQGNQPQHF. J is TRBJ1-5 and V is TRBV6-6, with 10 bases fitting TRBD1. Germline trimming cut 8 bases from V and 4 bases from J; bases unmatched to any gene: 5. The CDR3 sequence is 14 residues long. CDR1 MNHNY and CDR2 SVGAGI come from the germline V gene (reference sequence).

The chain uses TRBV5-1 and TRBJ2-2; 7 bases agree with TRBD1. Losses at the gene ends were 4 bases for V and 5 bases for J; bases not matched to a gene: 2. This CDR3 has 13 amino acids. Germline lookup yields CDR1 SGHRS and CDR2 YFSETQ. The DNA for the CDR3 is TGCGCCAGCAGCGAACAGGGGACCGGGGAGCTGTTTTTT. It specifies CASSEQGTGELFF. Full variable domain (rest looked up from reference TRBV5-1 and TRBJ2-2): KAGVTQTPRYLIKTRGQQVTLSCSPISGHRSVSWYQQTPGQGLQFLFEYFSETQRNKGNFPGRFSGRQFSNSRSEMNVSTLELGDSALYLCASSEQGTGELFFGEGSRLTVL.

The rearrangement joins TRBV6-6 to TRBJ2-7; unclear D gene. The germline CDR1 and CDR2 sequences are MNHNY and SVGAGI (reference sequence). The CDR3 runs to 13 residues. V was shortened by 0 bases and J by 3 bases, with 6 bases between the two germline ends. The CDR3 sequence is CASSYSLGYEQYV. The DNA of the CDR3 is TGTGCCAGCAGTTACTCCCTCGGCTACGAGCAGTACGTC.

This clone has a handful of counts. CDR3 sequence: CASSVALAGAANTGELFF. The CDR3 region has the DNA TGTGCCAGCAGCGTAGCGCTAGCGGGGGCCGCGAACACCGGGGAGCTGTTTTTT. The rearrangement uses TRBV9 and TRBJ2-2, with 10 bases aligning to TRBD2. CDR3 length equals 18 residues. Germline-derived CDR1 and CDR2 are SGDLS and YYNGEE. V trimming: 0 bases; J trimming: 0 bases; junction bases outside the gene matches: 5. Supplemented by reference TRBV9 and TRBJ2-2, the full variable domain reads DSGVTQTPKHLITATGQRVTLRCSPRSGDLSVYWYQQSLDQGLQFLIQYYNGEERAKGNILERFSAQQFPDLHSELNLSSLELGDSALYFCASSVALAGAANTGELFFGEGSRLTVL.

The chain employs TRBV5-4 and TRBJ1-2, with 9 bases matching TRBD1. The germline V gene encodes CDR1 SGHNT and CDR2 YYREEE (reference sequence). V dropped 5 bases and J dropped 8; count of bases not matched to a gene: 7. This CDR3 spans 13 amino acids. CDR3 coding DNA: TGTGCCAGCAGGATACAGGGGGCGGGCGGCTACACCTTC. Translating gives CASRIQGAGGYTF.